This T cell receptor (beta chain) was profiled in a study of cytomegalovirus exposure and HLA in healthy donors. Trimming stripped 2 bases from V and 0 bases from J, with 18 bases between. The CDR3 is made up of 18 amino acids. CDR1 is SGHRS and CDR2 is YFSETQ in the germline V gene. Each donor was nominally healthy when sampled (though unrecorded immune exposures were likely). Study observations and caveats: A later analysis found that most CMV-associated TCR beta chains appeared HLA-restricted. Sequencing probably produced one cluster of sequence variants that were highly shared.

PCR was performed using 60 Vbeta and 13 Jbeta primers. Only in-frame clones appear in the TCRdb table, and some are missing; sequencing was by immunoSEQ multiplex PCR. The sample lists 95,000 to 150,000 clones; around 77% were seen once. As regards this clone: The antigen is not known.

Sequenced material: PBMCs. This chain links TRBV5-1 with TRBJ2-1; TRBD2 might be the D (6 bases). The sequence derives from a woman aged 40 to 49 in good health and CMV-seropositive. The CDR3 DNA reads as TGCGCCAGCAGCTTTCCCCGGCGGACTACCCTCTCCTACAATGAGCAGTTCTTC. It translates to CASSFPRRTTLSYNEQFF.